The 14 T cell receptor beta chains below come from one sample, sequenced in a study of shared clonotypes between healthy human individuals. TCRdb's table, derived via immunoSEQ multiplex PCR, lists solely in-frame clones and lacks some. Of approximately 2.3 million clones listed, approximately 93% are singletons. Sequencing was done on a sample of naive CD4+ T cells from PBMCs. This sample's subset: CD45RA+ positively selected. The receptors come from a man aged 18 to 35 in good health. Some clones in this sample may be carry-over from other donors' samples.

A single count supports this clone. CDR3 sequence: CASSRSKGAGANVLTF. CDR3 nucleotides: TGTGCCAGCAGCCGATCGAAGGGCGCTGGGGCCAACGTCCTGACTTTC. V is TRBV4-2 and J is TRBJ2-6, with D unclear. The CDR3 runs 16 residues. V lost 4 bases and J 2 bases, leaving 12 bases between the germline ends. Germline V gene sequence: CDR1 LGHNA, CDR2 YNFKEQ.

This rearrangement joins TRBV5-4 to TRBJ1-2; TRBD1 matches at 9 bases. Germline V gene sequence: CDR1 SGHNT, CDR2 YYREEE (reference sequence). V was clipped by 0 bases and J by 6 bases; unmatched bases: 6. The CDR3 is made up of 15 amino acids. This chain's CDR3 is CASSLEGTGSDGYTF. CDR3 DNA: TGTGCCAGCAGCTTGGAAGGGACAGGGTCCGATGGCTACACCTTC.

The V and J genes are TRBV7-2 and TRBJ1-2; D not certain. The CDR3 loop spans 16 amino acids. Germline V gene sequence: CDR1 SGHTA, CDR2 FQGNSA. Between the trimmed V and J ends, which lost 0 bases and 0 bases, there was a span of 11 bases. CDR3 region: CASSLAHRGTNYGYTF. In nucleotides, the CDR3 is TGTGCCAGCAGCTTAGCGCATCGGGGTACTAACTATGGCTACACCTTC.

V gene TRBV27 combines with J gene TRBJ1-2; tentative D call: TRBD1 (6 bases). The CDR3 has 13 residues. With 6 bases removed from V and 7 bases from J, the gap between germline ends came to 15 bases. The V gene's germline CDR1 is MNHEY and CDR2 SMNVEV (reference sequence). CDR3 bases: TGTGCCAGCAGCCCACAGGGACCCCTTGGCTACACCTTC. It yields the protein CASSPQGPLGYTF.

The chain has TRBV5-1 and TRBJ2-1; tentative D call: TRBD2 (6 bases). The V gene lost 3 bases and the J gene lost 4 bases, with 11 bases spanning the gap. The CDR3 is 14 amino acids. Germline CDR1 is SGHRS and CDR2 is YFSETQ. The CDR3 loop is CASSYWGEYNEQFF. CDR3 sequence (DNA): TGCGCCAGCAGCTATTGGGGGGAGTACAATGAGCAGTTCTTC.

Points on this clone: Distinct nucleotide sequences in the sample also encode this CDR3. This chain links TRBV5-1 with TRBJ2-1; D may correspond to TRBD1 or TRBD2 (5 bases each). The CDR3 is 16 residues long. Germline V CDR1 and CDR2: SGHRS, YFSETQ. Trimming removed 0 bases from V and 1 base from J, with 11 bases in between. The CDR3 loop reads CASSLAGAPSYNEQFF. The CDR3, as DNA: TGCGCCAGCAGCTTGGCCGGGGCCCCGTCCTACAATGAGCAGTTCTTC.

The rearrangement links TRBV5-5 to TRBJ2-7, with 9 bases matching TRBD2. The CDR3 consists of 16 residues. The germline gives CDR1 SGHKS, CDR2 YYEKEE (reference sequence). V gave up 2 bases and J gave up 0 bases; unmatched junction bases: 6. The CDR3 bases are TGTGCCAGCAGCTTCTCCAGCGGGAGGAACTCCTACGAGCAGTACTTC. Its protein is CASSFSSGRNSYEQYF.

The CDR3 reads CASSYNRGDYEQYF. The CDR3 region has the DNA TGTGCCAGCAGTTACAACAGGGGGGACTACGAGCAGTACTTC. This chain links TRBV2 with TRBJ2-7, with 8 bases matching TRBD1. This CDR3 is built from 14 residues. The germline V gene encodes CDR1 SNHLY and CDR2 FYNNEI. V dropped 5 bases and J dropped 3; count of bases not matched to a gene: 6.

The chain is built from TRBV19 and TRBJ1-2; TRBD1 is a possible D gene (6 bases). The V end was cut by 5 bases, the J end by 6 bases, with 16 bases between. Germline lookup yields CDR1 LNHDA and CDR2 SQIVND (reference sequence). The CDR3 runs 14 residues. CDR3 region: CASSPTQGLNGYTF. The CDR3 DNA is TGTGCCAGTAGTCCTACTCAGGGGTTAAATGGCTACACCTTC.

The rearrangement uses TRBV7-9 and TRBJ1-1; D gene ambiguous. Per the germline V gene, CDR1 is SEHNR and CDR2 is FQNEAQ (reference sequence). This CDR3 comprises 14 residues. Between the trimmed V and J ends, which lost 2 bases and 3 bases, there was a span of 10 bases. CDR3 in amino acids: CASSLRGPDTEAFF. The CDR3 DNA sequence: TGTGCCAGCAGCTTACGGGGTCCGGACACTGAAGCTTTCTTT.

With respect to this clone: Other DNA sequences within the sample encode an identical CDR3. This chain connects TRBV5-1 to TRBJ2-7; 9 nucleotides agree with TRBD1. Germline V gives CDR1 SGHRS, CDR2 YFSETQ. V dropped 0 bases and J dropped 1; count of bases not matched to a gene: 2. The CDR3 contains 15 residues. For the CDR3, the DNA is TGCGCCAGCAGCTTGGGGGGGACAGGGTCCTACGAGCAGTACTTC. This gives the protein CASSLGGTGSYEQYF.

The chain recombines TRBV28 with TRBJ1-1; maybe TRBD1 (6 bases). The germline CDR1 and CDR2 sequences are MDHEN and SYDVKM. This CDR3 has 15 amino acids. The V gene lost 4 bases and the J gene lost 0 bases, with 12 bases spanning the gap. In nucleotides, the CDR3 is TGTGCCAGCAGTTCTGGACAGCTCCTGAACACTGAAGCTTTCTTT. This translates into CASSSGQLLNTEAFF.

The rearrangement uses TRBV7-6 and TRBJ2-3; TRBD2 aligns across 11 bases. This CDR3 comprises 16 residues. V trimming: 4 bases; J trimming: 1 base; junction bases outside the gene matches: 4. CDR1 is SGHVS and CDR2 is FNYEAQ in the germline V gene. The CDR3: CASSSPGLAGTDTQYF. CDR3 bases: TGTGCCAGCAGCTCCCCGGGACTAGCGGGCACAGATACGCAGTATTTT.

The chain has TRBV4-1 and TRBJ2-2; no firm D call. Trimming shortened V by 1 base and J by 7 bases, and 16 bases separated the two germline ends. This CDR3 is built from 16 residues. CDR1 is MGHRA, CDR2 YSYEKL, per germline. Here the CDR3 reads CASSQVSRAVGGELFF. The CDR3 DNA sequence: TGCGCCAGCAGCCAAGTAAGTCGGGCTGTCGGCGGGGAGCTGTTTTTT.